This TCR beta chain was documented in a study of cytomegalovirus exposure and HLA in healthy donors. Overall study findings and caveats: A later analysis linked a missense variant in DCLRE1C to the trimming of TCR beta V and J genes. Confirmation in vitro established that a few CMV-associated chains were specific for CMV antigens. Most TCR sequences proved rare, with some public TCRs found in many donors. TCR beta chains numbering some 160 were designated cytomegalovirus-associated.

A multiplex PCR was run with 60 Vbeta primers and 13 Jbeta primers. Here immunoSEQ multiplex PCR was the method, and the copy in TCRdb shows in-frame clones only, minus some. The sample shows about 190,000 clones, roughly 80% of them seen only once. This clone was detected only once. The antigen is unknown. Germline lookup yields CDR1 MNHEY and CDR2 SMNVEV (reference sequence). The V end was cut by 7 bases, the J end by 0 bases, with 19 bases between. The CDR3 is 17 residues long. This rearrangement joins TRBV27 to TRBJ1-5, with a tentative D call TRBD1 (5 bases). The sample consisted of PBMCs. The TCR sequence derives from a woman in her late teens or twenties in good health and CMV-seronegative. CDR3 bases: TGTGCCAGCAAGGTCCTCGGCCGGGGGTATAGCAATCAGCCCCAGCATTTT. This translates into CASKVLGRGYSNQPQHF.